Shown below are 2 T cell receptor beta chains from a single sample sequenced in a study of blood T cell repertoires in COVID-19. Assay used: immunoSEQ multiplex PCR; TCRdb lists only in-frame clones, some missing. The table records 150,000 to 200,000 clones, 87% of them present only once. What was sequenced was peripheral blood. Receptor source: a middle-aged man with active or convalescent COVID-19.

This chain's CDR3 is CASSQGTEVLSYTF. In nucleotides, the CDR3 is TGTGCCAGCAGCCAGGGGACTGAGGTACTAAGCTACACCTTC. The rearrangement joins TRBV14 to TRBJ1-2, with TRBD1 as a possible D gene (5 bases). The germline V gene encodes CDR1 SGHDN and CDR2 FVKESK. The CDR3 is made up of 14 amino acids. V lost 3 bases, J lost 9 bases, and 17 bases lay in between.

V usage is TRBV4-1 and J usage is TRBJ1-1; a weak D match, TRBD1 (6 bases). The V end lost 4 bases, the J end lost 4 bases, and 22 bases lay between the germline ends. Germline assignment: CDR1 MGHRA and CDR2 YSYEKL. The CDR3 spans 17 residues. The CDR3 DNA reads TGCGCCAGCAGCCGGGATGGTGGGGGCGAAGGGGGCACTGAAGCTTTCTTT. It encodes CASSRDGGGEGGTEAFF.